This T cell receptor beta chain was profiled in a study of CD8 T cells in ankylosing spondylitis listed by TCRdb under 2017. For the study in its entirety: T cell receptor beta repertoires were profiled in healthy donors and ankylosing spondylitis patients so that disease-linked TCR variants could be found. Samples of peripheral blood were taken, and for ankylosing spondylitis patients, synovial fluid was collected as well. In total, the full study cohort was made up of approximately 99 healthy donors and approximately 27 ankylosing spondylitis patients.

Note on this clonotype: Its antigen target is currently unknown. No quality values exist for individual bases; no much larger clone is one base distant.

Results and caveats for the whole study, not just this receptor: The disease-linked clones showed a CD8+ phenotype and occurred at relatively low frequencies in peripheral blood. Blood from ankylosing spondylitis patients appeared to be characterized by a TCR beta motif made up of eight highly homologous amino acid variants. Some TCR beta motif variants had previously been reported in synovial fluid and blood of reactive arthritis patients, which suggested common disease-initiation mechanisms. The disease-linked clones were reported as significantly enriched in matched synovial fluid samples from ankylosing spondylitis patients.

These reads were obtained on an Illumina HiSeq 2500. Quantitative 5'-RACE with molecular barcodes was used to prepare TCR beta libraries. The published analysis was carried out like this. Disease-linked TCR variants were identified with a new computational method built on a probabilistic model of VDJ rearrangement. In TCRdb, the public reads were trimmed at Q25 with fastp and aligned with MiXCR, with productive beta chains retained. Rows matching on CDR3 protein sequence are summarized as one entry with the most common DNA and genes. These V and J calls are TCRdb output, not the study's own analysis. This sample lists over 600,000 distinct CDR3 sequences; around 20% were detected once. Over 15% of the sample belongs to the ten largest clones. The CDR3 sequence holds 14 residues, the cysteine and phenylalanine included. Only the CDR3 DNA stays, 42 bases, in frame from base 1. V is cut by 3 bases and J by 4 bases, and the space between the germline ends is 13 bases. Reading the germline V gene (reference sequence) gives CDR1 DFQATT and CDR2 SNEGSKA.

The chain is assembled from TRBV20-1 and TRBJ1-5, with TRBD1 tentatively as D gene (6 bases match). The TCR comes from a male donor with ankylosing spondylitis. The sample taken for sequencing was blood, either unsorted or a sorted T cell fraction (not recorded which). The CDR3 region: CSASVGQENQPQHF. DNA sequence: TGCAGTGCTAGTGTGGGACAAGAAAATCAGCCCCAGCATTTT.